This entry lists 25 T cell receptor beta chains sequenced from one sample in a study of radiation and T cells in renal cell carcinoma. Assay: immunoSEQ multiplex PCR; the TCRdb copy retains only in-frame clones and omits some. The table has about 150,000 clones, about 87% seen once. The time point here: blood 2 weeks post-SBRT. Documented treatment: 15 Gy SBRT to primary tumor, nephrectomy 4 weeks later. The sample in question was blood, obtained from a patient whose treatment included radiotherapy and nephrectomy. These receptors were obtained from a woman between 50 and 59 years old with renal cell carcinoma.

This clone was seen once. The chain combines TRBV4-3 with TRBJ2-7; D may be TRBD2 (6 bases). CDR3 size: 13 residues. Trimming stripped 5 bases from V and 2 bases from J, with 10 bases between. CDR1 and CDR2 from the germline V gene are LGHNA and YSLEER. The CDR3 DNA follows: TGCGCCAGCAGCAGAAGCGGGCCCTACGAGCAGTACTTC. Translated: CASSRSGPYEQYF.

The V gene is TRBV13, the J gene TRBJ2-1; unclear D gene. V dropped 4 bases and J dropped 4 bases, with 5 bases sitting between them. The CDR3 is 12 amino acids. From germline, CDR1 is PRHDT and CDR2 FYEKMQ (reference sequence). The CDR3 DNA reads as TGTGCCAGCAGCTCCCGGTACAATGAGCAGTTCTTC. Translating gives CASSSRYNEQFF.

This clone was counted a single time. The rearrangement links TRBV6-1 to TRBJ1-4; the match to TRBD1 covers 11 bases. Germline loops: CDR1 MNHNS, CDR2 SASEGT. Trimming took 5 bases from V and 5 from J; bases not matched to a gene: 1. The CDR3 runs 14 residues. The CDR3 nucleotides read TGTGCCAGCAGTCGGGACAGGGGGAATGAAAAACTGTTTTTT. Protein sequence: CASSRDRGNEKLFF.

This chain uses TRBV18 with TRBJ2-1; D gene ambiguous. CDR3 length: 13 residues. The V end lost 3 bases, the J end lost 5 bases, and 8 bases lay between the germline ends. Germline loops: CDR1 KGHSH, CDR2 LQKENI. CDR3 sequence (DNA): TGTGCCAGCTCACCTCACAACAACAATGAGCAGTTCTTC. Protein product: CASSPHNNNEQFF. The full variable domain, completed using reference TRBV18 and TRBJ2-1, is NAGVMQNPRHLVRRRGQEARLRCSPMKGHSHVYWYRQLPEEGLKFMVYLQKENIIDESGMPKERFSAEFPKEGPSILRIQQVVRGDSAAYFCASSPHNNNEQFFGPGTRLTVL.

The gene calls are TRBV29-1 and TRBJ2-6; weak D call: TRBD2 (5 bases). The CDR3 runs 17 residues. Germline CDR1 is SQVTM and CDR2 is ANQGSEA. V dropped 5 bases and J dropped 0 bases, with 17 bases sitting between them. In nucleotides, the CDR3 is TGCAGCGTTAGTGAGGGCAGTCGTAGCTCTGGGGCCAACGTCCTGACTTTC. As protein: CSVSEGSRSSGANVLTF.

The chain has TRBV29-1 and TRBJ2-7; 7 bases are a match to TRBD1. The CDR3 runs to 14 residues. V dropped 1 base and J dropped 0; count of bases not matched to a gene: 3. Germline V gene lookup returns CDR1 SQVTM and CDR2 ANQGSEA. CDR3 sequence: CSVEGAGGSYEQYF. The CDR3 DNA sequence: TGCAGCGTTGAAGGGGCAGGGGGCTCCTACGAGCAGTACTTC.

The gene calls are TRBV5-4 and TRBJ1-5, with D perhaps TRBD1 (5 bases). Germline V CDR1 and CDR2: SGHNT, YYREEE (reference sequence). The ends were cut back, 4 bases at V and 2 bases at J, with 13 bases in the middle. The CDR3 extends over 15 amino acids. CDR3 region: CASSPRVSGNQPQHF. The CDR3 DNA follows: TGTGCCAGCAGCCCCAGGGTTTCGGGCAATCAGCCCCAGCATTTT.

This chain links TRBV19 with TRBJ2-2; weak D call: TRBD1 (6 bases). V lost 3 bases to trimming and J lost 6 bases, with 17 bases between them. This CDR3 contains 16 residues. Germline V gene data show CDR1 as LNHDA and CDR2 as SQIVND (reference sequence). This CDR3 is CASSILRGKESGELFF. CDR3 DNA: TGTGCCAGTAGTATCCTCAGGGGAAAAGAATCCGGGGAGCTGTTTTTT.

The chain links TRBV6-6 to TRBJ1-3; 10 nucleotides agree with TRBD1. Germline lookup yields CDR1 MNHNY and CDR2 SVGAGI (reference sequence). The CDR3 runs 16 residues. J lost 2 bases, V lost 6 bases, and 7 bases had no gene match. Here the CDR3 reads CASSPGQGLPGNTIYF. CDR3 nucleotides: TGTGCCAGCAGCCCGGGACAGGGGCTCCCTGGAAACACCATATATTTT.

Only one count was recorded for this clone. V gene TRBV7-8 combines with J gene TRBJ1-3; 7 bases agree with TRBD1. The V gene's germline CDR1 is SGHVS and CDR2 FQNEAQ. The CDR3 spans 17 residues. J lost 0 bases, V lost 0 bases, and 5 bases had no gene match. In DNA, the CDR3 is TGTGCCAGCAGCTTAGCTTCGACAGGGAGCTCTGGAAACACCATATATTTT. This encodes CASSLASTGSSGNTIYF.

The V gene is TRBV7-9, the J gene TRBJ1-4; 7 nucleotides line up with TRBD1. V was pared by 5 bases and J by 4 bases, with 7 bases of the junction left unmatched. The CDR3 has 15 residues. The germline V gene encodes CDR1 SEHNR and CDR2 FQNEAQ (reference sequence). CDR3 sequence reads: CASSGTGALNEKLFF. For the CDR3, the DNA is TGTGCCAGCAGCGGAACAGGGGCCCTTAATGAAAAACTGTTTTTT.

This clone was seen just once. The chain couples TRBV18 to TRBJ1-4; D not resolved. This CDR3 is 13 amino acids long. Trimming took off 4 bases at V and 0 bases at J, with 3 bases between the two ends. Germline lookup yields CDR1 KGHSH and CDR2 LQKENI. CDR3: CASSRSTNEKLFF. In DNA, the CDR3 is TGTGCCAGCTCACGATCAACTAATGAAAAACTGTTTTTT.

The chain recombines TRBV9 with TRBJ2-1; no firm D call. The CDR3 consists of 13 residues. Germline V gives CDR1 SGDLS, CDR2 YYNGEE. Between the trimmed V and J ends, which lost 0 bases and 5 bases, there was a span of 6 bases. The CDR3 coding sequence is TGTGCCAGCAGCGTAGACGTCAACAATGAGCAGTTCTTC. It yields the protein CASSVDVNNEQFF.

V usage is TRBV2 and J usage is TRBJ1-4, with 9 bases that match TRBD1. The trim removed 7 bases at V and 3 bases at J, leaving 6 bases unmatched. CDR1 is SNHLY and CDR2 is FYNNEI in the germline V gene. The CDR3 sequence is 15 residues long. Here the CDR3 reads CASIGQGMANEKLFF. The CDR3 DNA reads TGTGCCAGCATCGGACAGGGGATGGCTAATGAAAAACTGTTTTTT. The entire variable domain, with the rest obtained from reference TRBV2 and TRBJ1-4, is as follows: EPEVTQTPSHQVTQMGQEVILRCVPISNHLYFYWYRQILGQKVEFLVSFYNNEISEKSEIFDDQFSVERPDGSNFTLKIRSTKLEDSAMYFCASIGQGMANEKLFFGSGTQLSVL.

The genes are TRBV5-4 and TRBJ1-6; D unresolved. V lost 0 bases and J 6 bases, leaving 7 bases between the germline ends. CDR1 is SGHNT, CDR2 YYREEE, per germline (reference sequence). The length of the CDR3 is 14 residues. In DNA, the CDR3 is TGTGCCAGCAGCTTGGGCCACTCTAATTCACCCCTCCACTTT. This encodes CASSLGHSNSPLHF.

The V call is TRBV14, the J call TRBJ2-7, with 7 positions matching TRBD2. CDR1 SGHDN and CDR2 FVKESK come from the germline V gene. V lost 4 bases to trimming and J lost 6 bases; unmatched junction nucleotides: 9. This CDR3 has 14 residues. The CDR3 sequence: CASSPTSRGREQYF. The CDR3 DNA reads as TGTGCCAGCAGCCCGACTAGCCGGGGCCGCGAGCAGTACTTC.

This sequence joins TRBV18 and TRBJ2-5; D is unclear. There are 12 residues in the CDR3. With 0 bases removed from V and 6 bases from J, the gap between germline ends came to 5 bases. Germline CDR1 and CDR2: KGHSH and LQKENI. The CDR3 DNA sequence: TGTGCCAGCTCACCACCGGGTCAGACCCAGTACTTC. This gives the protein CASSPPGQTQYF.

The gene calls are TRBV15 and TRBJ1-3; D may be TRBD1 (5 bases). Looked up from germline, CDR1 is LNHNV and CDR2 is YYDKDF (reference sequence). The CDR3 sequence is 14 residues long. V lost 2 bases, J lost 11 bases, and 16 bases lay in between. CDR3 in amino acids: CATSRSNTGASIYF. CDR3 sequence (DNA): TGTGCCACCAGCAGATCCAACACCGGGGCGTCCATATATTTT.

The chain uses TRBV30 and TRBJ1-2; 12 nucleotides agree with TRBD1. CDR3 length equals 16 residues. CDR1 and CDR2 (germline): GTSNPN, SVGIG (reference sequence). V lost 3 bases and J lost 8; bases outside the gene matches: 13. The CDR3: CAWRTPGTGGAGGYTF. The DNA for the CDR3 is TGTGCCTGGAGAACCCCCGGGACAGGGGGCGCGGGGGGCTACACCTTC. Together with reference TRBV30 and TRBJ1-2, the CDR3 gives the full variable domain: SQTIHQWPATLVQPVGSPLSLECTVEGTSNPNLYWYRQAAGRGLQLLFYSVGIGQISSEVPQNLSASRPQDRQFILSSKKLLLSDSGFYLCAWRTPGTGGAGGYTFGSGTRLTVV.

This chain connects TRBV19 to TRBJ1-5, with unresolved D. Germline V gene data show CDR1 as LNHDA and CDR2 as SQIVND (reference sequence). Between the trimmed V and J ends, which lost 8 bases and 9 bases, there was a span of 14 bases. The CDR3 totals 12 residues. CDR3 DNA sequence: TGTGCCAGTCTGAGTGGGGTGGGGCCCCAGCATTTT. It encodes CASLSGVGPQHF.

The rearrangement uses TRBV5-5 and TRBJ2-3, with a weak D call TRBD2 (6 bases). V lost 0 bases and J 4 bases, leaving 9 bases between the germline ends. The CDR3 is 14 residues long. Germline CDR1 reads SGHKS; CDR2 reads YYEKEE (reference sequence). CDR3 amino acids: CASSLAGRPDTQYF. The CDR3 region has the DNA TGTGCCAGCAGCTTGGCGGGGAGGCCAGATACGCAGTATTTT.

Regarding this clone: Other DNA sequences in this specimen translate into the identical CDR3. The J gene is TRBJ2-5, the V gene TRBV7-9; 7 bases map to TRBD1. The CDR3 is made up of 14 amino acids. The trim removed 5 bases at V and 3 bases at J, leaving 6 bases unmatched. Germline lookup yields CDR1 SEHNR and CDR2 FQNEAQ (reference sequence). The CDR3 here is CASSRGQREETQYF. CDR3 in DNA: TGTGCCAGCAGCAGGGGACAGAGAGAAGAGACCCAGTACTTC.

The chain employs TRBV7-2 and TRBJ1-6; 9 bases are a match to TRBD1. Germline lookup yields CDR1 SGHTA and CDR2 FQGNSA. Trimming at V came to 5 bases and at J to 6 bases, leaving 14 bases not matched to a gene. This CDR3 is built from 18 residues. CDR3 in DNA: TGTGCCAGCAGCCTCCGGGACAGGGTCCGAGGGGGTAATTCACCCCTCCACTTT. This sequence encodes CASSLRDRVRGGNSPLHF.

This sequence joins TRBV18 and TRBJ2-2, with 11 nucleotides matching TRBD1. The V gene end was trimmed by 4 bases and the J gene end by 3 bases; junction bases not matched to a gene: 1. CDR3 length: 15 residues. Germline CDR1 is KGHSH and CDR2 is LQKENI. CDR3 nucleotides: TGTGCCAGCTCACGGGACAGGGGGGACACCGGGGAGCTGTTTTTT. Amino acid sequence: CASSRDRGDTGELFF. Combining the CDR3 with reference TRBV18 and TRBJ2-2 gives the whole variable domain NAGVMQNPRHLVRRRGQEARLRCSPMKGHSHVYWYRQLPEEGLKFMVYLQKENIIDESGMPKERFSAEFPKEGPSILRIQQVVRGDSAAYFCASSRDRGDTGELFFGEGSRLTVL.

This clone was seen just once. The chain links TRBV4-1 to TRBJ2-2; TRBD1 matches 7 bases. CDR3 length: 15 amino acids. V trimming: 0 bases; J trimming: 3 bases; junction bases outside the gene matches: 1. Germline CDR1 MGHRA, CDR2 YSYEKL. CDR3 protein: CASSQDGTDTGELFF. In nucleotides, the CDR3 is TGCGCCAGCAGCCAAGATGGGACAGACACCGGGGAGCTGTTTTTT.